The clone carrying this T cell receptor beta chain was seen ten or more times. No antigen is known for it. This sample was included in a study of response to subunit inactivated influenza vaccine. TCRdb fed the RT-PCR reads into MiXCR, producing one record per CDR3 protein. Counted here are 500,000 to 550,000 distinct CDR3 sequences, around 8% occurring once; the ten biggest clones make up 13%. The study's findings and limits: The study's authors posited that every seasonal influenza vaccination enlists few new T cells.

Here the sequenced sample was PBMCs from blood, taken about 23 months after vaccination. This receptor was identified in a man aged 50 to 69 who received an inactivated influenza vaccine.

The CDR3 sequence: CASSLRTKGTGELFF. Here the CDR3 DNA reads TGTGCCAGCAGCTTACGAACAAAAGGGACCGGGGAGCTGTTTTTT. The chain links TRBV7-2 to TRBJ2-2; D uncertain. The V end lost 2 bases, the J end lost 5 bases, and 12 bases lay between the germline ends. CDR3 length: 15 amino acids. Germline V gene lookup returns CDR1 SGHTA and CDR2 FQGNSA. The full variable domain, in which reference TRBV7-2 and TRBJ2-2 provide the parts outside the CDR3, is GAGVSQSPSNKVTEKGKDVELRCDPISGHTALYWYRQSLGQGLEFLIYFQGNSAPDKSGLPSDRFSAERTGGSVSTLTIQRTQQEDSAVYLCASSLRTKGTGELFFGEGSRLTVL.